The 10 T cell receptor beta chains given below trace back to one sample, sequenced in a study of blood T cell repertoires in COVID-19. The data were produced by immunoSEQ multiplex PCR, yet TCRdb's version contains in-frame clones alone and is incomplete. The sample holds about 130,000 clones; about 89% are singletons and the top ten take roughly 18%. Sample: peripheral blood. The receptors here all came from a man in his fifties or sixties with active or convalescent COVID-19.

V and J are TRBV27 and TRBJ1-6; no firm D call. The V end lost 1 base, the J end lost 7 bases, and 5 bases lay between the germline ends. CDR1 and CDR2 from the germline V gene are MNHEY and SMNVEV (reference sequence). The CDR3 extends over 13 amino acids. CDR3 DNA: TGTGCCAGCAGTTTATACGCGAATTCACCCCTCCACTTT. Its translation: CASSLYANSPLHF.

The CDR3 is CASGLPSGIGGITGELFF. For the CDR3, the DNA is TGTGCTAGTGGTTTGCCCTCCGGCATAGGGGGTATCACCGGGGAGCTGTTTTTT. The gene calls are TRBV12-5 and TRBJ2-2; a weak D match, TRBD1 (6 bases). Trimming stripped 2 bases from V and 4 bases from J, with 20 bases between. Germline assignment: CDR1 LGHNT and CDR2 FRNRAP. The CDR3 covers 18 residues.

This chain uses TRBV7-2 with TRBJ2-5, with TRBD1 matching 8 bases. The germline CDR1 and CDR2 sequences are SGHTA and FQGNSA. CDR3 length: 13 residues. The trim removed 4 bases at V and 5 bases at J, leaving 3 bases unmatched. CDR3 in DNA: TGTGCCAGCAGCTCGGACAGGGAGGAGACCCAGTACTTC. Translation gives CASSSDREETQYF.

The rearrangement links TRBV6-5 to TRBJ2-1, with 13 positions matching TRBD2. The length of the CDR3 is 16 residues. Trimming cost V 4 bases and J 7 bases; bases outside gene matches: 7. CDR1 and CDR2 (germline): MNHEY, SVGAGI. In nucleotides, the CDR3 is TGTGCCAGCAGTTTAGGACTAGCGGGAGTAAGGAATGAGCAGTTCTTC. This encodes CASSLGLAGVRNEQFF.

The chain has TRBV19 and TRBJ2-5; maybe TRBD2 (6 bases). CDR1 LNHDA and CDR2 SQIVND come from the germline V gene (reference sequence). The CDR3 extends over 15 amino acids. V lost 7 bases and J 2 bases, leaving 17 bases between the germline ends. The chain's CDR3 is CASKLFWDSQETQYF. The CDR3 DNA follows: TGTGCCAGTAAGTTGTTCTGGGACTCGCAAGAGACCCAGTACTTC.

This clone was observed a single time. J is TRBJ2-5 and V is TRBV29-1; 7 nucleotides match TRBD1. V lost 2 bases to trimming and J lost 5 bases; unmatched junction nucleotides: 5. The CDR3 has 13 residues. The germline CDR1 and CDR2 sequences are SQVTM and ANQGSEA. CDR3 DNA: TGCAGCGTTGAAATGACAGGGCGGGAGACCCAGTACTTC. Encoded protein: CSVEMTGRETQYF.

The gene calls are TRBV19 and TRBJ2-3; no clear D. The germline V and J ends were trimmed by 4 bases and 6 bases, with 5 bases remaining between them. The V gene's germline CDR1 is LNHDA and CDR2 SQIVND (reference sequence). This CDR3 has 11 amino acids. CDR3 region: CASSTGDTQYF. As DNA, the CDR3 is TGTGCCAGTAGTACAGGTGATACGCAGTATTTT.

Remarks on this clone: The same CDR3 can be traced to other DNA sequences in this sample. The chain carries TRBV29-1 and TRBJ2-7; 10 bases map to TRBD2. The CDR3 has 13 residues. V dropped 4 bases and J dropped 4; count of bases not matched to a gene: 4. Germline assignment: CDR1 SQVTM and CDR2 ANQGSEA. CDR3 sequence: CSVGTSGGYEQYF. CDR3 bases: TGCAGCGTTGGGACTAGCGGTGGGTACGAGCAGTACTTC.

The chain uses TRBV25-1 and TRBJ1-1; unclear D gene. Per the germline V gene, CDR1 is MGHDK and CDR2 is SYGVNS. V lost 7 bases and J 5 bases, leaving 20 bases between the germline ends. This CDR3 region has 15 residues. CDR3 nucleotide sequence: TGTGCCAGCACCCCCCTAGGAGGTCGAGGGACTGAAGCTTTCTTT. This sequence encodes CASTPLGGRGTEAFF.

This clone came up once. The genes are TRBV21-1 and TRBJ2-1; TRBD2 is the table's D call, not checked against the DNA. TRBV21-1 is recorded as a pseudogene. This CDR3 comprises 15 residues. The DNA of the CDR3 is TGTGCCTCTACCGGGGGGGCCAGCTCCTACAATGAGCAGTTCTTC. Its translation: CASTGGASSYNEQFF.